This T cell receptor (beta chain) comes out of a study of blood T cell repertoires in COVID-19. Measured with immunoSEQ multiplex PCR; TCRdb has only the in-frame clones, and not every one. The sample has hundreds of thousands of clones; roughly 82% are singletons. This TCR was sampled from a woman in her seventies with acute or convalescent COVID-19. The source material was peripheral blood.

CDR3 coding DNA: TGTGCCACCGGGAGGGTAAACACTGAAGCTTTCTTT. It is translated as CATGRVNTEAFF. The chain employs TRBV15 and TRBJ1-1; D gene unclear. Germline CDR1 and CDR2: LNHNV and YYDKDF (reference sequence). Trimming cost V 8 bases and J 2 bases, with 9 bases left between them. CDR3 length equals 12 residues.